The rows below give T cell receptor beta chains drawn from one sample of a study of cytomegalovirus exposure and HLA in healthy donors. Assay: immunoSEQ multiplex PCR; the TCRdb copy retains only in-frame clones and omits some. The table shows 100,000 to 120,000 clones, with approximately 79% occurring only once. Sequenced: PBMCs. The receptors stem from a man aged 30 to 45 in good health and CMV-seropositive. The CDR3 runs from the conserved cysteine through the conserved F or W.

TRBV7-8	CASSLTGTRGETQYF
TRBV5-6	CASSLGRVGGTQYF
TRBV19	CASSTGTSGWPTQYF
TRBV12-5	CASGTYLEGNTIYF
TRBV28	CASSSPRGADTQYF
TRBV7-9	CASSFPGSIYNEQFF
TRBV21-1	CASSRDRGRSGELFF
TRBV10-1	CASSLGLAGNEQFF
TRBV6-5	CASSPDQSSTDTQYF
TRBV19	CASSRQGASYEQYF
TRBV19	CASSMARERGNQPQHF
TRBV7-3	CASSLTKRNEQFF
TRBV6-6	CASKSSGGVYTGELFF
TRBV25-1	CASSDYTRDREEAFF
TRBV6-6	CASRTGLSGNTIYF
TRBV27	CASSLRRGLWEQYF
TRBV4-2	CASSQDGGRGGEKLFF
TRBV29-1	CSVEAGPSFGGYTF
TRBV27	CASSLRGLAGITDTQYF
TRBV7-2	CASSLDGGDRLQFF
TRBV19	CASSIGQGYNSPLHF
TRBV13	CASSYSPSSGNTIYF
TRBV27	CASSLSWRANTEAFF
TRBV5-1	CASSGPGLRRRETQYF
TRBV10-3	CAISESKGQVTRWNSPLHF
TRBV7-2	CASSLGGRGNTEAFF
TRBV5-1	CASSLEGGLSPFEQFF
TRBV7-3	CASSSPILTYEQYF
TRBV7-2	CASSLFRQETQYF
TRBV27	CASSFLQGGEAFF
TRBV25-1	CASSGWTSGGGDEQFF
TRBV7-9	CASSWLLRRHGGELFF
TRBV5-5	CASSLTRVWGNTIYF
TRBV4-1	CASSRNQGADGYTF
TRBV9	CASSVGQNYEQYF
TRBV18	CASSPPTQLTGGYTF
TRBV6-5	CASSQVGGRQTQYF
TRBV13	CASSPPQSGGDYEQYF
TRBV7-6	CASSLGPDSYEQYF
TRBV21-1	CASSNGRRLNYGYTF
TRBV11-3	CASSPTRRGAIMQTQYF
TRBV20-1	CSARGDRESFF
TRBV2	CASSEDRTIPTDTQYF
TRBV27	CASSSTEYNEQFF
TRBV2	CASSGTRNQPQHF
TRBV4-1	CASSQVERGGGEKLFF
TRBV5-1	CASSLSGEVAFF
TRBV2	CASSAGHEQFF
TRBV23-1	CASSPPTSSRSYNEQFF
TRBV18	CASSPLDRGGGEQYF
TRBV5-1	CASSPLAGSNTEAFF
TRBV19	CASSIDWSAGLTGELFF
TRBV29-1	CSAGAGPLSGYTF